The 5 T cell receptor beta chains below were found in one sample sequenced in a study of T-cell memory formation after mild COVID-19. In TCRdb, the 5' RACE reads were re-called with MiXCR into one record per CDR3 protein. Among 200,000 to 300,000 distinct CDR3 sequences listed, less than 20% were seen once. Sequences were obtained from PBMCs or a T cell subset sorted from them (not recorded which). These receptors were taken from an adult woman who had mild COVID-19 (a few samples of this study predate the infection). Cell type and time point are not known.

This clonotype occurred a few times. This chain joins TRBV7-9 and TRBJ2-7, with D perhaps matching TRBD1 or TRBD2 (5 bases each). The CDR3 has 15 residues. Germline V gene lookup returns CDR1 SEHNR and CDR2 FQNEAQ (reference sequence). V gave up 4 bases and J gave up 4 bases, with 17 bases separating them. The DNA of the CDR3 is TGTGCCAGCAGCTCGAGGGGCTCAGGAACGTACGAGCAGTACTTC. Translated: CASSSRGSGTYEQYF.

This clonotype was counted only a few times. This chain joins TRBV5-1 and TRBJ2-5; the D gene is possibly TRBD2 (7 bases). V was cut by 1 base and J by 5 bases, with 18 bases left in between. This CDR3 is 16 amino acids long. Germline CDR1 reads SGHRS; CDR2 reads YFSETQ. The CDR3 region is CASSLFGGAQEETQYF. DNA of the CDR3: TGCGCCAGCAGCTTGTTTGGGGGGGCCCAGGAGGAGACCCAGTACTTC.

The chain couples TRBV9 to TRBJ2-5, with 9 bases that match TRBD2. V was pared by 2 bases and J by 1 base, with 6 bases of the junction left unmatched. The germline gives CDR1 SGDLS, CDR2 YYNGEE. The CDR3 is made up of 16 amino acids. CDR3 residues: CASSVGIAGVQETQYF. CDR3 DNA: TGTGCCAGCAGCGTGGGTATAGCGGGAGTCCAAGAGACCCAGTACTTC. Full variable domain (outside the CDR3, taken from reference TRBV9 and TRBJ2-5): DSGVTQTPKHLITATGQRVTLRCSPRSGDLSVYWYQQSLDQGLQFLIQYYNGEERAKGNILERFSAQQFPDLHSELNLSSLELGDSALYFCASSVGIAGVQETQYFGPGTRLLVL.

In DNA form, the CDR3 reads TGTGCCAGTAGATTTCCGGGATCCAACACCGGGGAGCTGTTTTTT. Translation gives CASRFPGSNTGELFF. V usage is TRBV19 and J usage is TRBJ2-2, with a weak D call TRBD2 (5 bases). V lost 6 bases and J lost 2, with 13 bases in between. The CDR3 has 15 residues. Germline assignment: CDR1 LNHDA and CDR2 SQIVND (reference sequence).

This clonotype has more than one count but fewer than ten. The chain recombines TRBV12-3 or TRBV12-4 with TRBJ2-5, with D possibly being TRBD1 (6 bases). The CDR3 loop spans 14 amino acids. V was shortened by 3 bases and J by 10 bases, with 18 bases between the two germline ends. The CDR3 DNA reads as TGTGCCAGCAGTTTTCCACAAGGGGGACGGGACCAGTACTTC. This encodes CASSFPQGGRDQYF.